This passage covers 27 T cell receptor beta chains from one sample sequenced in a study of tumor-infiltrating lymphocytes in primary liver carcinoma. Blood RNA originated from unsorted whole blood, with germline DNA additionally extracted. The investigators made TCR beta cDNA from around 540 ng total RNA, using a constant-region primer. ARM-PCR, slightly modified, supplied the TCR beta libraries through three nested multiplex PCR rounds. Researchers ran the first two PCR rounds for roughly 10 cycles each with TRBV1-TRBV30 forward primers and a C-beta reverse primer. MiXCR, applied by TCRdb to the multiplex PCR reads, yields one record per CDR3 protein. This sample has about 320,000 distinct CDR3 sequences, with over 55% found just once. The sample comprised peripheral blood. The source is a middle-aged man with primary liver carcinoma and hepatitis B virus infection.

About this clonotype itself: A junction end diverges from the germline sequence, so it may reflect a read error. The J gene is TRBJ1-2, the V gene TRBV20-1; D call uncertain. There are 13 residues in the CDR3. Germline assignment: CDR1 DFQATT and CDR2 SNEGSKA (reference sequence). CDR3 bases: TGCAGTGGTAGAATAGCCCAGGAGTATGGCTACACCTTC. Its protein is CSGRIAQEYGYTF.

With respect to this clonotype: This may be a read error: a much more frequent sequence differs by one nucleotide. V is TRBV11-2 and J is TRBJ2-1; D is undetermined. The CDR3 spans 15 residues. Germline assignment: CDR1 SGHAT and CDR2 FQNNGV. CDR3 bases: TGTGCCAGCAGCCGAGACTGGAGCTCCTACATTGAGCAGTTCTTC. The encoded protein is CASSRDWSSYIEQFF.

Ten or more counts support this clonotype. The rearrangement uses TRBV5-5 and TRBJ1-5, with 9 nucleotides matching TRBD1. From germline, CDR1 is SGHKS and CDR2 YYEKEE (reference sequence). V shed 1 base and J 0 bases; nucleotides not matched to a gene: 5. The CDR3 is 17 amino acids. CDR3 coding DNA: TGTGCCAGCAGCTTGACCGGGACAGGGTTTAGCAATCAGCCCCAGCATTTT. Residues: CASSLTGTGFSNQPQHF. Using reference TRBV5-5 and TRBJ1-5 for the parts outside the CDR3, the full variable domain is DAGVTQSPTHLIKTRGQQVTLRCSPISGHKSVSWYQQVLGQGPQFIFQYYEKEERGRGNFPDRFSARQFPNYSSELNVNALLLGDSALYLCASSLTGTGFSNQPQHFGDGTRLSIL.

Of note for this clonotype: The junction shows a germline mismatch at one end, possibly a read error. The CDR3 sequence: CASSSRSGANVLTF. CDR3 nucleotide sequence: TGTGCCAGCAGTTCTCGCTCTGGGGCCAACGTTCTGACTTTC. The chain employs TRBV27 and TRBJ2-6, with D maybe TRBD1 (5 bases). CDR1 and CDR2 (germline): MNHEY, SMNVEV (reference sequence). The CDR3 runs 14 residues.

With regard to this clonotype: The junction differs from germline at one of its ends, possibly a read error. J is TRBJ1-2 and V is TRBV5-8; D possibly corresponds to TRBD1 (5 bases). Germline-derived CDR1 and CDR2 are SGHTS and YDEGEE. The CDR3 length is 15 residues. CDR3: CACRDGGSWGNVYTF. The CDR3 region has the DNA TGTGCCTGCAGGGATGGGGGGAGCTGGGGTAACGTCTACACCTTC. The full variable domain, rest sourced from reference TRBV5-8 and TRBJ1-2, is EAGVTQSPTHLIKTRGQQATLRCSPISGHTSVYWYQQALGLGLQFLLWYDEGEERNRGNFPPRFSGRQFPNYSSELNVNALELEDSALYLCACRDGGSWGNVYTFGSGTRLTVV.

DNA of the CDR3: TGTGCCACCAGTGATCGAAACACTGAAGCTTTCTTT. Translating it yields CATSDRNTEAFF. J is TRBJ1-1 and V is TRBV24-1, with no clear D. The V gene's germline CDR1 is KGHDR and CDR2 SFDVKD. The CDR3 spans 12 residues. With 3 bases removed from V and 2 bases from J, the gap between germline ends came to 3 bases.

About this clonotype: One base away lies a much larger clone, so this may be a sequencing read error. This chain links TRBV29-1 with TRBJ2-2, with 11 positions matching TRBD1. This CDR3 spans 15 amino acids. The V segment lost 7 bases and the J segment 5 bases; nucleotides outside the gene matches: 9. CDR1 and CDR2 (germline): SQVTM, ANQGSEA. In nucleotides, the CDR3 is TGCAGCGATTCCCATGGGACAGGGGGGACCGGGGAGCTGTTTTTT. The encoded protein is CSDSHGTGGTGELFF.

Concerning this clonotype: One end of the junction does not line up with germline, which may come from a read error. The chain joins TRBV10-3 to TRBJ2-6, with 7 positions matching TRBD2. Germline V gives CDR1 ENHRY, CDR2 SYGVKD. This CDR3 comprises 17 residues. This CDR3 is CATSDVGGSSGANVLTF. The CDR3 bases are TGTGCCACCAGTGACGTGGGAGGGAGCTCTGGGGCCAATGTCCTGACTTTC.

There are a few counts of this clonotype. The rearrangement joins TRBV11-3 to TRBJ2-3, with 9 bases identical to TRBD1. The CDR3 spans 17 residues. V shed 5 bases, J shed 3 bases, and the junction held 12 bases outside the gene matches. CDR1 and CDR2 from the germline V gene are SGHNT and YENEEA. Here the CDR3 DNA reads TGTGCCAGCAGCCCCGGGACAGGGTATGGGACGACAGATACGCAGTATTTT. It specifies CASSPGTGYGTTDTQYF.

The J gene is TRBJ2-1, the V gene TRBV7-8; no clear D gene. This CDR3 has 15 residues. Per the germline V gene, CDR1 is SGHVS and CDR2 is FQNEAQ. Trimming pared 3 bases from V and 7 bases from J, leaving 16 bases between. The CDR3 DNA reads TGTGCCAGCAGCTTGAGACCGAGAGTAGGAAATGAGCAGTTCTTC. Translated: CASSLRPRVGNEQFF.

Comments on this clonotype: This may come from a read error, since a much larger clone is one base off. The conserved phenylalanine or tryptophan is not found at the CDR3 terminus, so this likely reflects a read error. This chain uses TRBV12-3 or TRBV12-4 with TRBJ1-5; no firm D call. Trimming took 2 bases from V and 5 from J, leaving 4 bases between them. The CDR3 is 12 amino acids. The CDR3 DNA reads as TGTGCCAGCAGTTTATACGATCAGCCCCAGCATATT. Translation: CASSLYDQPQHI.

A word on this clonotype: A much larger clone differs by one base, so this may be a read error. V is TRBV6-5 and J is TRBJ2-2; D is ambiguous. CDR1 is MNHEY, CDR2 SVGAGI, per germline. There are 14 residues in the CDR3. CDR3 sequence reads: CASTYSILAGELFF. DNA for the CDR3: TGTGCCAGCACTTACTCGATTCTAGCCGGGGAGCTGTTTTTT.

Note on this clonotype: The junction departs from germline at one end; a sequencing error may be responsible. The chain couples TRBV5-6 to TRBJ1-1; D uncertain. The CDR3 runs to 14 residues. Germline V CDR1 and CDR2: SGHDT, YYEEEE. The CDR3 is CAGSTLRLNTEAFF. The DNA of the CDR3 is TGTGCCGGCAGCACACTAAGATTGAACACTGAAGCTTTCTTT.

This clonotype has just one count. V usage is TRBV5-1 and J usage is TRBJ1-1; D is possibly TRBD1 (5 bases). Germline V lookup: CDR1 SGHRS, CDR2 YFSETQ. Trimming took 4 bases from V and 1 from J, leaving 14 bases between them. The CDR3 runs to 15 residues. The CDR3 bases are TGCGCCAGCAGCCGGGGTTCAGGGTGGAACACTGAAGCTTTCTTT. Translated: CASSRGSGWNTEAFF.

As for this clonotype: The junction departs from the called germline gene at one end, perhaps through a read error. The V call is TRBV11-2, the J call TRBJ1-2; 8 bases match TRBD1. The CDR3 totals 15 residues. CDR1 is SGHAT and CDR2 is FQNNGV in the germline V gene. In nucleotides, the CDR3 is TGTGCCAGCGGCTTAGTAGGACAGGGTGTAACGGACTACACCTTC. It encodes CASGLVGQGVTDYTF.

The rearrangement uses TRBV6-5 and TRBJ2-7; no clear D gene. V was clipped by 4 bases and J by 3 bases, with 13 bases between them. The CDR3 sequence is 14 residues long. From germline, CDR1 is MNHEY and CDR2 SVGAGI. The CDR3 region has the DNA TGTGCCAGCAGTTGGGGTGGGAACTTCTACGAGCAGTACTTC. Amino acids: CASSWGGNFYEQYF.

As to this clonotype: A clone one base away is much larger, so this may be a read error. The chain recombines TRBV7-8 with TRBJ2-7; TRBD2 aligns across 8 bases. The V segment lost 4 bases and the J segment 3 bases; nucleotides outside the gene matches: 14. Looked up from germline, CDR1 is SGHVS and CDR2 is FQNEAQ. The CDR3 length is 17 residues. CDR3: CASSSFGAGEADYEQYF. The CDR3 bases are TGTGCCAGCAGCTCTTTCGGAGCGGGAGAGGCGGACTACGAGCAGTACTTC.

The V call is TRBV29-1, the J call TRBJ1-4, with D perhaps matching TRBD1 (5 bases). Trimming took 6 bases from V and 10 from J, leaving 18 bases between them. The germline V gene has CDR1 SQVTM and CDR2 ANQGSEA. The CDR3 extends over 13 amino acids. The DNA for the CDR3 is TGCAGCGTCATGGACACTTCCCCGGGAAAACTGTTTTTT. It codes for CSVMDTSPGKLFF.

About this clonotype itself: This CDR3 fails to terminate in the conserved phenylalanine or tryptophan, so it likely reflects a read error. The V and J genes are TRBV11-3 and TRBJ2-2; D call uncertain. Trimming shortened V by 6 bases and J by 0 bases, and 8 bases separated the two germline ends. This CDR3 comprises 14 residues. Germline CDR1 SGHNT, CDR2 YENEEA. This CDR3 is CASSLKANTGELFL. The DNA of the CDR3 is TGTGCCAGCAGTTTAAAGGCGAACACCGGGGAGCTGTTTCTT.

Regarding this clonotype: The junction shows a germline mismatch at one end, possibly a read error. The gene calls are TRBV11-2 and TRBJ2-1; TRBD2 matches at 9 bases. The CDR3 consists of 17 residues. Germline-derived CDR1 and CDR2 are SGHAT and FQNNGV. Written as DNA, the CDR3 is TGTGCCAGCAGCTCAGTGGGTGAGACTAGCGGCTACAATGAGCAGCTCTTC. Amino acids: CASSSVGETSGYNEQLF.

This clonotype was found a few times. The chain joins TRBV24-1 to TRBJ2-5; no clear D. This CDR3 comprises 15 residues. Looked up from germline, CDR1 is KGHDR and CDR2 is SFDVKD. V dropped 4 bases and J dropped 2 bases, with 13 bases sitting between them. CDR3 sequence (DNA): TGTGCCACCAGTGACCACCGGGCAGCGCAAGAGACCCAGTACTTC. This translates into CATSDHRAAQETQYF.

The chain recombines TRBV2 with TRBJ1-5; D might be TRBD1 (5 bases). CDR3 length equals 16 residues. V dropped 5 bases and J dropped 2 bases, with 16 bases sitting between them. CDR1 SNHLY and CDR2 FYNNEI come from the germline V gene. The CDR3 DNA reads TGTGCCAGCAGTCGAACGGGGGTCCCCGGCAATCAGCCCCAGCATTTT. It codes for CASSRTGVPGNQPQHF.

The chain links TRBV7-8 to TRBJ2-7; D unclear. The CDR3 has 14 residues. V lost 4 bases to trimming and J lost 7 bases, with 17 bases between them. Germline CDR1 SGHVS, CDR2 FQNEAQ. For the CDR3, the DNA is TGTGCCAGCAGCTCTCAACCCGTTGTAGGGGAGCAGTACTTC. Translated, it gives CASSSQPVVGEQYF.

For this clonotype: A much bigger clone sits one base away, suggesting this may be a read error. This likely comes from a read error, as the CDR3 has no conserved phenylalanine or tryptophan at its end. The V and J genes are TRBV11-2 and TRBJ2-7, with 7 bases matching TRBD1. In germline, CDR1 is SGHAT, CDR2 FQNNGV. J gave up 6 bases and V 4 bases, and 12 bases lay outside the gene matches. This CDR3 contains 15 residues. This CDR3 reads CASSSLTGILSEQYI. In DNA form, the CDR3 reads TGTGCCAGCAGCTCGTTGACAGGGATCCTTTCCGAGCAGTACATC.

The V call is TRBV11-2, the J call TRBJ1-5; no clear D gene. V shed 10 bases and J shed 3 bases, with 13 bases lying between them. In germline, CDR1 is SGHAT, CDR2 FQNNGV. This CDR3 has 13 amino acids. The CDR3: CANSLGVNQPQHF. CDR3 DNA sequence: TGTGCCAATAGCTTAGGTGTCAATCAGCCCCAGCATTTT.

This clonotype was found once. The J gene is TRBJ2-6, the V gene TRBV19; tentatively, D is TRBD2 (6 bases). V was clipped by 6 bases and J by 4 bases, with 16 bases between them. Germline CDR1 is LNHDA and CDR2 is SQIVND (reference sequence). The CDR3 is 16 residues long. The CDR3: CASSMSGGVGANVLTF. In nucleotides, the CDR3 is TGTGCCAGTAGCATGTCTGGCGGGGTCGGGGCCAACGTCCTGACTTTC.

Points on this clonotype: Given the absence of the conserved phenylalanine or tryptophan at the CDR3 end, a read error is likely. CDR3 loop: CASSLRTSGVSYEQYL. The CDR3 nucleotides are TGTGCCAGCAGCTTGCGGACTAGCGGGGTCTCCTACGAGCAGTACCTC. This sequence joins TRBV11-2 and TRBJ2-7; 12 bases are shared with TRBD2. CDR3 length: 16 amino acids. V was pared by 3 bases and J by 0 bases, with 3 bases of the junction left unmatched. Germline V gene lookup returns CDR1 SGHAT and CDR2 FQNNGV.